This record covers a single T cell receptor beta chain. TCRdb's table, derived via immunoSEQ multiplex PCR, lists solely in-frame clones and lacks some. This sample has over 200,000 clones, with approximately 84% found just once. The data belong to a study of blood T cell repertoires in COVID-19. The overall study: The study drew acute and convalescent COVID-19 samples from the United States, Italy and Spain. T cells, B-cell-depleted T cells, or PBMCs provided the cDNA or gDNA that served as material.

The CDR3 is 16 residues long. V gave up 2 bases and J gave up 2 bases; unmatched junction bases: 6. Germline CDR1 MNHNS, CDR2 SASEGT. Residents of about two dozen US areas, aged about 18 to 89 years, made up the participants. Two negative PCRs, clearance, or symptom resolution had been documented for recovered Cohort 3 donors. The material sequenced was PBMCs or T cells enriched from blood (not recorded which). The rearrangement links TRBV6-1 to TRBJ2-3; 8 nucleotides match TRBD2. The TCR sequence derives from a man younger than 35 who had recovered from COVID-19. The CDR3 protein is CASSEFTSGYTDTQYF. The CDR3 DNA reads TGTGCCAGCAGTGAATTTACTAGCGGATACACAGATACGCAGTATTTT.